The rows below give T cell receptor beta chains drawn from one sample of a study of CD8 T cells in Susac syndrome. MiXCR, applied by TCRdb to the immunoSEQ multiplex PCR reads, yields one record per CDR3 protein. The sample has approximately 150,000 distinct CDR3 sequences, roughly 95% seen once. Input material: CD4+ T cells from PBMCs. The origin of the receptors is a human donor with multiple sclerosis. CDR3s include the opening cysteine and the closing phenylalanine or tryptophan. Fields, in order: J gene, CDR3 length, D gene, V gene, CDR3 DNA, CDR3 protein. The D gene is left open where the match is weak.

J: TRBJ2-3
length: 13
D: TRBD1
V: TRBV20-1
DNA: TGCAGTGCTAGGCGACAGGGTAAAGATACGCAGTATTTT
CDR3: CSARRQGKDTQYF

J: TRBJ1-2
length: 16
D: TRBD1
V: TRBV12-3/TRBV12-4
DNA: TGTGCCAGCAGCCTTGGACAGGGTTTGACTCCCTATGGCTACACCTTC
CDR3: CASSLGQGLTPYGYTF

J: TRBJ2-7
length: 13
D: TRBD2
V: TRBV20-1
DNA: TGCAGTGCCGGCGGGGGAGCGACCTACGAGCAGTACTTC
CDR3: CSAGGGATYEQYF

J: TRBJ2-7
length: 13
D: TRBD2
V: TRBV20-1
DNA: TGCAGTGCTCCCGGGACTAGCGGGTCCTCGCTGTACTTC
CDR3: CSAPGTSGSSLYF

J: TRBJ2-5
length: 13
D: TRBD1
V: TRBV2
DNA: TGTGCCAGCAGAGGGACAGGGAGAGAGACCCAGTACTTC
CDR3: CASRGTGRETQYF

J: TRBJ1-5
length: 13
D: -
V: TRBV30
DNA: TGTGCCTGGAGCGCACACAACGATCAGCCCCAGCATTTT
CDR3: CAWSAHNDQPQHF

J: TRBJ1-2
length: 15
D: TRBD1
V: TRBV6-5
DNA: TGTGCCAGCAGATCCCCGGACAGGGGAGGATATGGCTACACCTTC
CDR3: CASRSPDRGGYGYTF

J: TRBJ1-2
length: 14
D: TRBD1
V: TRBV28
DNA: TGTGCCAGCACCCTAGGTACCGGGACAGGTGGCTACACCTTC
CDR3: CASTLGTGTGGYTF

J: TRBJ1-2
length: 13
D: -
V: TRBV7-2
DNA: TGTGCCAGCAGCTCGGGAGGAGGCTATGGCTACACCTTC
CDR3: CASSSGGGYGYTF

J: TRBJ2-6
length: 16
D: -
V: TRBV5-1
DNA: TGCGCCAGCAGCTTGGGAGGGGCTACTGGGGCCAACGTCCTGACTTTC
CDR3: CASSLGGATGANVLTF